This is a list of T cell receptor beta chains from one sample in a study of OX40 agonist ivuxolimab in advanced cancers. Produced via immunoSEQ multiplex PCR; TCRdb's table is partial and in-frame only. Here the sample spans 72,000 or so clones, 70% to 90% being singletons. The sample was CD4+ or CD8+ T cells sorted from blood, taken in a trial of the OX40 agonist ivuxolimab. The origin of the receptors is an adult with an advanced solid tumor such as melanoma, head and neck, liver or kidney cancer. Both conserved end residues are part of each CDR3. The D gene is left open where the match is weak. Expanded clones get a size class; other rows say once, few or many, or leave the size out.

CDR3 | DNA | V | D | J | size | length
CASSFRGRDNSPLHF | TGTGCCAGCAGTTTCAGGGGGCGCGATAATTCACCCCTCCACTTT | TRBV27 | TRBD1 | TRBJ1-6 | - | 15
CASSPTTGGTEAFF | TGTGCCAGCTCACCAACGACGGGGGGCACTGAAGCTTTCTTT | TRBV18 | - | TRBJ1-1 | once | 14
CAISESWGVEGVAKNIQYF | TGTGCCATCAGTGAGTCGTGGGGTGTGGAGGGGGTGGCCAAAAACATTCAGTACTTC | TRBV10-3 | - | TRBJ2-4 | - | 19
CASSVGTSVNEQFF | TGTGCCAGCAGCGTAGGGACTAGCGTGAATGAGCAGTTCTTC | TRBV9 | TRBD2 | TRBJ2-1 | - | 14
CASRDPGTNYGYTF | TGTGCCAGCAGGGACCCAGGCACTAACTATGGCTACACCTTC | TRBV7-3 | - | TRBJ1-2 | - | 14
CSVSAGQETQYF | TGCAGCGTTTCGGCAGGTCAAGAGACCCAGTACTTC | TRBV29-1 | - | TRBJ2-5 | once | 12
CASSIVGGFTDTQYF | TGTGCCAGTAGTATAGTGGGCGGATTCACAGATACGCAGTATTTT | TRBV19 | - | TRBJ2-3 | - | 15
CASSLSQLNNEQFF | TGCGCCAGCAGCTTGAGTCAGCTTAACAATGAGCAGTTCTTC | TRBV5-1 | - | TRBJ2-1 | - | 14
CASSSGTGFYNSPLHF | TGTGCCAGCAGCTCCGGGACAGGGTTTTATAATTCACCCCTCCACTTT | TRBV11-2 | TRBD1 | TRBJ1-6 | - | 16
CASSLDGQATNEKLFF | TGTGCCAGCAGCTTAGACGGACAGGCGACTAATGAAAAACTGTTTTTT | TRBV7-2 | TRBD1 | TRBJ1-4 | - | 16
CAGYCPRQGSNGSSYNEQFF | TGTGCCGGCTACTGCCCCCGACAGGGCTCAAATGGGAGCTCCTACAATGAGCAGTTCTTC | TRBV21-1 | - | TRBJ2-1 | - | 20
CASSLVAAMNTEAFF | TGTGCCAGCAGCTTAGTCGCAGCTATGAACACTGAAGCTTTCTTT | TRBV7-2 | - | TRBJ1-1 | - | 15
CASSLGQGNYGYTF | TGTGCCAGCAGCTTAGGGCAGGGGAACTATGGCTACACCTTC | TRBV7-2 | - | TRBJ1-2 | few | 14
CASSPQGGPYEQYF | TGTGCCAGCAGTCCTCAGGGGGGGCCCTACGAGCAGTACTTC | TRBV2 | - | TRBJ2-7 | - | 14
CSVVSQGVGGYTF | TGCAGCGTTGTAAGTCAGGGTGTCGGTGGCTACACCTTC | TRBV29-1 | - | TRBJ1-2 | few | 13
CASSWTTQETQYF | TGTGCCAGCAGCTGGACTACACAAGAGACCCAGTACTTC | TRBV7-9 | - | TRBJ2-5 | - | 13
CASSPSGTGGDTQYF | TGTGCCAGCAGTCCGAGCGGGACGGGGGGAGATACGCAGTATTTT | TRBV28 | TRBD2 | TRBJ2-3 | once | 15
CAWSVPVGGELFF | TGTGCCTGGAGTGTACCCGTTGGGGGGGAGCTGTTTTTT | TRBV30 | - | TRBJ2-2 | - | 13
CASDRGTGELFF | TGTGCTTCGGACAGGGGCACCGGGGAGCTGTTTTTT | TRBV30 | TRBD1 | TRBJ2-2 | - | 12
CASSEWKGGSPLHF | TGTGCCAGCAGCGAGTGGAAGGGGGGATCACCCCTCCACTTT | TRBV9 | - | TRBJ1-6 | few | 14
CASSQVAKNIQYF | TGTGCCAGCAGTCAGGTAGCCAAAAACATTCAGTACTTC | TRBV6-6 | - | TRBJ2-4 | - | 13
CASIVRDGAYEQYF | TGTGCCAGCATAGTGAGGGACGGAGCCTACGAGCAGTACTTC | TRBV5-4 | - | TRBJ2-7 | - | 14
CASSLEGGRTYGYTF | TGTGCCAGCAGCTTGGAGGGGGGGCGCACCTATGGCTACACCTTC | TRBV5-4 | - | TRBJ1-2 | few | 15
CASMESRTNEKLFF | TGTGCCAGCATGGAATCGAGAACTAATGAAAAACTGTTTTTT | TRBV6-1 | - | TRBJ1-4 | - | 14
CASSFKTNYGYTF | TGTGCCAGTAGTTTCAAGACGAACTATGGCTACACCTTC | TRBV19 | - | TRBJ1-2 | - | 13
CASSLDATNEKLFF | TGTGCTAGCAGCTTGGACGCAACTAATGAAAAACTGTTTTTT | TRBV7-7 | - | TRBJ1-4 | - | 14
CASSLSRDYEQYF | TGTGCCAGCAGCTTATCAAGGGACTACGAGCAGTACTTC | TRBV11-2 | - | TRBJ2-7 | - | 13
CASSSKFGLAVVETQYF | TGTGCCAGCAGCTCCAAGTTCGGGCTAGCGGTTGTAGAGACCCAGTACTTC | TRBV7-2 | TRBD2 | TRBJ2-5 | - | 17
CASISFGTGGGNQPQHF | TGTGCCAGCATCTCCTTCGGGACAGGGGGCGGCAATCAGCCCCAGCATTTT | TRBV28 | TRBD1 | TRBJ1-5 | - | 17
CASRGTNEKLFF | TGTGCCAGCCGGGGGACTAATGAAAAACTGTTTTTT | TRBV6-5 | - | TRBJ1-4 | - | 12
CASSSTGVNEKLFF | TGTGCCAGCAGCTCTACAGGGGTTAATGAAAAACTGTTTTTT | TRBV7-2 | TRBD1 | TRBJ1-4 | few | 14
CASSLILAGFTDTQYF | TGTGCCAGCAGCCTAATCTTAGCGGGGTTCACAGATACGCAGTATTTT | TRBV7-8 | TRBD2 | TRBJ2-3 | - | 16
CASSGSGYGSPLHF | TGTGCCAGCAGTGGGTCCGGTTATGGTTCACCCCTCCACTTT | TRBV2 | - | TRBJ1-6 | - | 14
CASSMGGTTYEQYF | TGTGCCAGTAGTATGGGCGGAACTACCTACGAGCAGTACTTC | TRBV19 | - | TRBJ2-7 | - | 14
CASRLKETQYF | TGTGCCAGTAGGCTGAAAGAGACCCAGTACTTC | TRBV19 | - | TRBJ2-5 | - | 11
CASSPQPPGTTNEKLFF | TGTGCCAGCTCACCCCAGCCGCCAGGGACAACTAATGAAAAACTGTTTTTT | TRBV18 | - | TRBJ1-4 | - | 17
CASSQSRGSYNEQFF | TGCGCCAGCAGCCAGTCGCGGGGCTCCTACAATGAGCAGTTCTTC | TRBV4-3 | - | TRBJ2-1 | - | 15
CASSPPPYNEQFF | TGCGCCAGCAGCCCGCCACCCTACAATGAGCAGTTCTTC | TRBV4-3 | - | TRBJ2-1 | - | 13
CASSLVFVNEQFF | TGTGCCAGCAGCTTAGTTTTCGTAAATGAGCAGTTCTTC | TRBV11-2 | - | TRBJ2-1 | once | 13
CASSLYFRGGLKNIQYF | TGTGCCAGCAGTTTATATTTCCGGGGTGGTCTCAAAAACATTCAGTACTTC | TRBV27 | - | TRBJ2-4 | - | 17
CASSLISVGGGGQNEQYF | TGTGCCAGCAGCTTAATCTCCGTGGGCGGGGGCGGACAGAACGAGCAGTACTTC | TRBV7-6 | - | TRBJ2-7 | - | 18
CASSRETGNTIYF | TGTGCCAGCAGCCGGGAAACAGGAAACACCATATATTTT | TRBV2 | - | TRBJ1-3 | - | 13
CASSVLMEPYEQYF | TGTGCCAGCAGCGTGCTGATGGAACCCTACGAGCAGTACTTC | TRBV9 | - | TRBJ2-7 | - | 14
CASSVGGAMNTEAFF | TGTGCCAGCAGCGTAGGTGGCGCCATGAACACTGAAGCTTTCTTT | TRBV9 | - | TRBJ1-1 | - | 15
CASSQDGLAGRDTQYF | TGCGCCAGCAGCCAAGACGGACTAGCGGGACGGGATACGCAGTATTTT | TRBV4-3 | TRBD2 | TRBJ2-3 | - | 16
CASSFYGAPRTDTQYF | TGTGCCAGCAGTTTCTACGGGGCCCCGCGAACAGATACGCAGTATTTT | TRBV7-2 | - | TRBJ2-3 | - | 16
CASSSRTGNTEAFF | TGTGCCAGCAGCTCGCGGACAGGCAACACTGAAGCTTTCTTT | TRBV7-9 | TRBD1 | TRBJ1-1 | - | 14
CAISVAEETQYF | TGTGCCATCAGTGTTGCGGAAGAGACCCAGTACTTC | TRBV10-3 | - | TRBJ2-5 | - | 12
CASISLANNEQFF | TGTGCCAGCATATCGCTAGCGAACAATGAGCAGTTCTTC | TRBV28 | - | TRBJ2-1 | - | 13
CSASGGEKLFF | TGCAGTGCTAGTGGGGGTGAAAAACTGTTTTTT | TRBV20-1 | - | TRBJ1-4 | - | 11
CASSLDRENTEAFF | TGTGCCAGCAGCCTGGACAGGGAAAACACTGAAGCTTTCTTT | TRBV6-5 | TRBD1 | TRBJ1-1 | - | 14
CASSPSGGTSYEQYF | TGTGCCAGCAGTCCTAGCGGGGGTACCTCCTACGAGCAGTACTTC | TRBV7-2 | TRBD2 | TRBJ2-7 | - | 15
CASSGRGRDTQYF | TGTGCCAGCAGCGGACGAGGGAGAGATACGCAGTATTTT | TRBV9 | - | TRBJ2-3 | - | 13
CSAPGTDTQYF | TGCAGTGCCCCGGGCACAGATACGCAGTATTTT | TRBV20-1 | - | TRBJ2-3 | - | 11
CASSRTRTGGNQPQHF | TGTGCCAGCAGCCGAACCCGGACAGGGGGCAATCAGCCCCAGCATTTT | TRBV7-8 | TRBD1 | TRBJ1-5 | - | 16
CASSPYGGGETQYF | TGTGCCAGCAGCCCATACGGGGGTGGAGAGACCCAGTACTTC | TRBV7-2 | - | TRBJ2-5 | - | 14
CASSAGQGYQPQHF | TGTGCCAGCAGCGCGGGACAGGGCTATCAGCCCCAGCATTTT | TRBV7-2 | TRBD1 | TRBJ1-5 | - | 14
CASIKPGGKGYTF | TGTGCCAGCATCAAACCAGGGGGGAAGGGCTACACCTTC | TRBV6-5 | TRBD1 | TRBJ1-2 | few | 13
CAIRYRTDYGYTF | TGTGCCATCAGATACAGGACAGACTATGGCTACACCTTC | TRBV10-3 | - | TRBJ1-2 | - | 13